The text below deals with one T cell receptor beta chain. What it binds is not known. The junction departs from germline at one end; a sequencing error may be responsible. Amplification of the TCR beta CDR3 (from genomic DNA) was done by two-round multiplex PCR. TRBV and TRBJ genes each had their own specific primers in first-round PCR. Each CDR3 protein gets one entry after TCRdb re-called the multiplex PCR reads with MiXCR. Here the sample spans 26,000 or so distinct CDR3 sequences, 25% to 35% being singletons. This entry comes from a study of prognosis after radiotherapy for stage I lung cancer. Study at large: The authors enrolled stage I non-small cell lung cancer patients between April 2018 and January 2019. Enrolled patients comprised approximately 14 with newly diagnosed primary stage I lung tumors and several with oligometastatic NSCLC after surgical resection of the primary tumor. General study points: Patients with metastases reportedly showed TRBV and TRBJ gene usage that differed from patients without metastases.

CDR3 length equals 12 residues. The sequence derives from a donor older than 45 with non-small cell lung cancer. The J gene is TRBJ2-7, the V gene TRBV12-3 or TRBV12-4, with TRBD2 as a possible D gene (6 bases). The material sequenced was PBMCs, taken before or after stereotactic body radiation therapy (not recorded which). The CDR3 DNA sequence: TGTGCCAGCAGTTTGGAGGGTTACGAGAAGTACTTC. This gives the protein CASSLEGYEKYF.